In its sample, the clone carrying this TCR beta chain was seen once. The V gene lost 6 bases and the J gene lost 4 bases, with 18 bases spanning the gap. Germline V gene data show CDR1 as SQVTM and CDR2 as ANQGSEA. The CDR3 is 14 amino acids. Generated by immunoSEQ multiplex PCR, the TCRdb table keeps only in-frame clones and is missing some. Among 280,000 or so clones listed, around 91% were seen once. This sample was included in a study of blood T cell repertoires in COVID-19. On the study more broadly: PBMCs, B-cell-depleted T cells, or T cells were the source of the cDNA or gDNA that made up the material.

This TCR was sampled from a woman aged 55 to 70 with acute or convalescent COVID-19. Sequencing was performed on peripheral blood. The rearrangement links TRBV29-1 to TRBJ1-1, with D perhaps TRBD1 (6 bases). The CDR3 DNA reads as TGCAGCGTCGTCGGACAGTGGGGAAGCACTGAAGCTTTCTTT. Amino acid sequence: CSVVGQWGSTEAFF.